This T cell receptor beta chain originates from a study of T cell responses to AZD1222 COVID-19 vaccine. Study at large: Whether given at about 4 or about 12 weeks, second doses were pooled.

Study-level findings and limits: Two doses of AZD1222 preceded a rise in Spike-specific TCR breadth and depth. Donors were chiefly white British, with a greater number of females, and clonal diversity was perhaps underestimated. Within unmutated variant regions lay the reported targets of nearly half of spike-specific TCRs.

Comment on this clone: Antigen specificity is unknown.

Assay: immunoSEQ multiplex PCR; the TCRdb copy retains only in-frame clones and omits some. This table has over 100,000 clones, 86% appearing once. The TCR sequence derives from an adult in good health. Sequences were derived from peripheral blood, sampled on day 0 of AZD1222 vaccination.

Here the CDR3 reads CASSIDGARNQPQHF. Written as DNA, the CDR3 is TGTGCCAGTAGTATCGATGGAGCCCGTAATCAGCCCCAGCATTTT. The chain joins TRBV19 to TRBJ1-5; D not certain. Germline assignment: CDR1 LNHDA and CDR2 SQIVND (reference sequence). V lost 3 bases, J lost 4 bases, and 13 bases lay in between. The CDR3 runs 15 residues.